The 2 T cell receptor beta chains in this list originate from one sample, sequenced in a study of early T cells in non-severe SARS-CoV-2 infection. Via MiXCR, TCRdb re-called the 5' RACE reads, giving one row per CDR3 protein. The repertoire consists of around 55,000 distinct CDR3 sequences, with just under 15% occurring once and the leading ten covering 10%. Source: whole blood, taken at baseline. The receptor source for this set is an adult who was a healthcare worker with PCR-confirmed SARS-CoV-2 infection or an uninfected control (not recorded which).

The CDR3 DNA reads TGTGCCAGCAGTTTGACAGGGGGGAACACAGATACGCAGTATTTT. It translates to CASSLTGGNTDTQYF. The chain couples TRBV28 to TRBJ2-3; 9 nucleotides agree with TRBD1. V shed 3 bases, J shed 2 bases, and the junction held 3 bases outside the gene matches. This CDR3 is built from 15 residues. Per germline, CDR1 MDHEN and CDR2 SYDVKM.

This clonotype was seen a handful of times. V usage is TRBV28 and J usage is TRBJ1-2; unclear D gene. Looked up from germline, CDR1 is MDHEN and CDR2 is SYDVKM. The CDR3 contains 14 residues. V lost 4 bases and J 2 bases, leaving 11 bases between the germline ends. CDR3 DNA sequence: TGTGCCAGCAGTTCCCTACGGAGAAACTATGGCTACACCTTC. Its protein is CASSSLRRNYGYTF.